Listed here are 5 T cell receptor beta chains from one sample, sequenced in a study of blood T cell repertoires in COVID-19. Generated by immunoSEQ multiplex PCR, the TCRdb table keeps only in-frame clones and is missing some. The table includes roughly 420,000 clones, roughly 90% detected once. Sequencing was done on a sample of PBMCs or T cells enriched from blood (not recorded which). These receptors were obtained from a woman aged 30 to 39 with acute COVID-19.

The CDR3 bases are TGTGCCAGTAGTATGCGGGGCGTTGGTGACGAGCAGTACTTC. Translating gives CASSMRGVGDEQYF. The V gene is TRBV19, the J gene TRBJ2-7; possible D gene TRBD2, 6 bases. This CDR3 spans 14 amino acids. Germline V gives CDR1 LNHDA, CDR2 SQIVND (reference sequence). Trimming pared 3 bases from V and 5 bases from J, leaving 14 bases between.

This chain uses TRBV30 with TRBJ1-3; D uncertain. Germline CDR1 reads GTSNPN; CDR2 reads SVGIG (reference sequence). The CDR3 consists of 14 residues. Trimming took 0 bases from V and 1 from J, leaving 7 bases between them. CDR3 protein: CAWSVYRSGNTIYF. For the CDR3, the DNA is TGTGCCTGGAGTGTATACAGATCTGGAAACACCATATATTTT. Combining the CDR3 with reference TRBV30 and TRBJ1-3 gives the whole variable domain SQTIHQWPATLVQPVGSPLSLECTVEGTSNPNLYWYRQAAGRGLQLLFYSVGIGQISSEVPQNLSASRPQDRQFILSSKKLLLSDSGFYLCAWSVYRSGNTIYFGEGSWLTVV.

V and J are TRBV9 and TRBJ2-1, with 11 bases aligning to TRBD2. The germline V gene has CDR1 SGDLS and CDR2 YYNGEE. V lost 0 bases to trimming and J lost 6 bases; unmatched junction nucleotides: 8. The CDR3 extends over 17 amino acids. CDR3 loop: CASSVVASGGWFNEQFF. Written as DNA, the CDR3 is TGTGCCAGCAGCGTAGTGGCTAGCGGGGGGTGGTTCAATGAGCAGTTCTTC.

The chain employs TRBV9 and TRBJ2-3; D unclear. With 0 bases removed from V and 2 bases from J, the gap between germline ends came to 13 bases. In germline, CDR1 is SGDLS, CDR2 YYNGEE. The CDR3 loop spans 16 amino acids. The CDR3 loop is CASSVGGRTLTDTQYF. The CDR3 DNA is TGTGCCAGCAGCGTAGGAGGAAGAACACTCACAGATACGCAGTATTTT.

The V and J genes are TRBV5-6 and TRBJ1-3; D remains unclear. Trimming took 4 bases from V and 1 from J, leaving 12 bases between them. Germline CDR1 SGHDT, CDR2 YYEEEE. The CDR3 has 15 amino acids. CDR3 residues: CASSVGLESGNTIYF. Here the CDR3 DNA reads TGTGCCAGCAGCGTTGGACTTGAATCTGGAAACACCATATATTTT.